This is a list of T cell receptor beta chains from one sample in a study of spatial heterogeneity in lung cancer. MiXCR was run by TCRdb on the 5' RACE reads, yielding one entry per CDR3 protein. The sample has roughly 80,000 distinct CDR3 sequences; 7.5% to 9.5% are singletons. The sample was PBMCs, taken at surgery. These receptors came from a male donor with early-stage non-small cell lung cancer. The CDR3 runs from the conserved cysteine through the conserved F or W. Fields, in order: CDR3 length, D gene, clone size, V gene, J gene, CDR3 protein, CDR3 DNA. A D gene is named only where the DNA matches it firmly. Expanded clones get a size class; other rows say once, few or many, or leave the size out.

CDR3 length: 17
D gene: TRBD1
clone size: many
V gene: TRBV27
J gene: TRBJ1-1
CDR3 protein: CASSLTGQGIVGTEAFF
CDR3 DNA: TGTGCCAGCAGTCTAACGGGACAGGGAATTGTTGGGACTGAAGCTTTCTTT

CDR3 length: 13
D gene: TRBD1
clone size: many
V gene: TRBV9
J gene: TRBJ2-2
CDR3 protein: CASSVTGTGELFF
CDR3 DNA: TGTGCCAGCAGCGTGACAGGGACCGGGGAGCTGTTTTTT

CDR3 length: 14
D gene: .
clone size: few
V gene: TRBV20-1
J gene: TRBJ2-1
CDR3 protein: CSASKGLSYNEQFF
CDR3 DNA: TGCAGTGCAAGCAAGGGACTTTCCTACAATGAGCAGTTCTTC

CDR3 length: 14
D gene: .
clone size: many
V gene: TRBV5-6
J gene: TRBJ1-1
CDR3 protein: CASSNPGQNTEAFF
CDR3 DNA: TGTGCCAGCAGTAATCCGGGACAGAACACTGAAGCTTTCTTT

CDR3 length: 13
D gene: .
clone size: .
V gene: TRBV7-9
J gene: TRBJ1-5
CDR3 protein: CASSLEGGAPQHF
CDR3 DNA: TGTGCCAGCAGCTTAGAAGGGGGAGCGCCCCAGCATTTT

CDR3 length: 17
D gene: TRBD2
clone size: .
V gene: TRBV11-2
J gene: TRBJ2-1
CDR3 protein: CASSRGASGSSYNEQFF
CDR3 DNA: TGTGCCAGCAGCAGGGGGGCGAGCGGGAGCTCCTACAATGAGCAGTTCTTC

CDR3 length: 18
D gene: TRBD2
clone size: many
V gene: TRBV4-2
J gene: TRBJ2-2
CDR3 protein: CASSQGLAGGPGAGELFF
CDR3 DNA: TGTGCCAGCAGCCAAGGGCTAGCGGGAGGGCCGGGCGCCGGGGAGCTGTTTTTT

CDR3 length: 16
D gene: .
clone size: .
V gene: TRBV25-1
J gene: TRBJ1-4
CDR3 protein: CASSQKSNRVAEKLFF
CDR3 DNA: TGTGCCAGCAGTCAAAAGTCTAACAGGGTTGCTGAAAAACTGTTTTTT

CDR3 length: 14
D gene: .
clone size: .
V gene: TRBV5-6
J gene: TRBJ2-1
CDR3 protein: CASSPMDPRRSQFF
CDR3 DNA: TGTGCCAGCAGCCCAATGGACCCCCGCCGGAGCCAGTTCTTC

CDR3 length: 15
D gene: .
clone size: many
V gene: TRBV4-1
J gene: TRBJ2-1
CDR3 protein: CASSQVPSDYNEQFF
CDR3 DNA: TGCGCCAGCAGCCAAGTTCCTAGCGATTACAATGAGCAGTTCTTC